This T cell receptor beta chain was recovered during a study of blood T cell repertoires in COVID-19. Study information: PBMCs, B-cell-depleted T cells, or T cells were the source of the cDNA or gDNA that made up the material.

Trimming left V 5 bases short and J 9 bases short, with 16 bases between. The CDR3 is 13 residues long. Germline loops: CDR1 LGHDT, CDR2 YNNKEL (reference sequence). Original processing notes: How many nucleated cells were present was estimated from reference gene primer amplification. Assay: immunoSEQ multiplex PCR; the TCRdb copy retains only in-frame clones and omits some. V, J and clone size are those of that table, while D and trimming were read from the DNA. The data hold about 190,000 clones, with approximately 82% observed a single time. Residents of about two dozen US areas, aged roughly 18 to 89 years, made up the participants.

The origin of this receptor is a woman in her sixties or seventies with acute COVID-19. The chain couples TRBV3-1 (or the pseudogene TRBV3-2) to TRBJ1-2; tentatively, D is TRBD1 (6 bases). Sequencing was done on a sample of PBMCs or T cells enriched from blood (not recorded which). The CDR3 protein is CASSAEGGFSYTF. The CDR3 DNA sequence: TGTGCCAGCAGCGCCGAAGGGGGATTTAGCTACACCTTC.